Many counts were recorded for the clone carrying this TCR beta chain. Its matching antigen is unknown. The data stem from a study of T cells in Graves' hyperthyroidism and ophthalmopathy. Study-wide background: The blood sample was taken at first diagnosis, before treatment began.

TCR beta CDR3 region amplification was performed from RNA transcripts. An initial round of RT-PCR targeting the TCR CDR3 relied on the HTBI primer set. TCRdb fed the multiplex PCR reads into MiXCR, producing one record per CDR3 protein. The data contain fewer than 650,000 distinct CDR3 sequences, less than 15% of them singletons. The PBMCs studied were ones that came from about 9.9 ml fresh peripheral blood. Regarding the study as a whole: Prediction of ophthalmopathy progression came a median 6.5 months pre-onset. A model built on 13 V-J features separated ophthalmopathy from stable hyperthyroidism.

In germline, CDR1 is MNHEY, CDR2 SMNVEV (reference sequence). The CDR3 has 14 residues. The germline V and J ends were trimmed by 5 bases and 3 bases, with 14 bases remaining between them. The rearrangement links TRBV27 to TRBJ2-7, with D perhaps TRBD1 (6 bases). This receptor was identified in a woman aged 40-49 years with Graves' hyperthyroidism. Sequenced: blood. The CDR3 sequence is CASSPSLQGYEQYF. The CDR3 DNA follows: TGTGCCAGCAGTCCTTCGCTACAGGGCTACGAGCAGTACTTC.